This T cell receptor (beta chain) appears in the sequencing data of a study of T-cell memory formation after mild COVID-19. Overall study: Clustering of TCRs was largely donor specific.

TCRdb passed the 5' RACE reads through MiXCR, listing each CDR3 protein once. Among some 350,000 distinct CDR3 sequences listed, 13% were seen once. This clonotype came up many times. Its antigen is not identified. Germline V gene sequence: CDR1 KGHSH, CDR2 LQKENI. V lost 3 bases to trimming and J lost 6 bases, with 19 bases between them. CDR3 length: 16 amino acids. General study findings and limits: CD8+ contracting clones occupied EMRA, while CD4+ ones occupied mainly CM and EM. The finding that pre-infection memory included some responding clones suggested that cross-reactive memory joined.

The receptor was isolated from a man younger than 35 who had mild COVID-19 (a few samples of this study predate the infection). Cell type and time point are not known. The rearrangement links TRBV18 to TRBJ2-3; possibly TRBD1 for D (6 bases). Source material: PBMCs or a T cell subset sorted from them (not recorded which). In DNA form, the CDR3 reads TGTGCCAGCTCACCCCCGGGACAATCGTCAGGGGATACGCAGTATTTT. Its protein product is CASSPPGQSSGDTQYF.